Listed below are T cell receptor beta chains from one sample, sequenced in a study of CD8+CD57+ T cells in acquired aplastic anemia. TCRdb reprocessed the reads via MiXCR and lists one record per CDR3 protein. The repertoire holds fewer than 200,000 distinct CDR3 sequences, with around 45% as singletons. Sequenced input: sorted CD4+, CD8+, or CD8+CD57+ T cells (not recorded which) from PBMCs. All receptors come from a human donor in good health. CDR3s include the opening cysteine and the closing phenylalanine or tryptophan. Each record gives: clone size, V gene, D gene, J gene, CDR3 DNA, CDR3 protein. D genes are given only for firm matches. Size tells how often a clone was seen (once, few, many) or the class of an expanded clone, and some rows leave it out.

>-|TRBV6-1|-|TRBJ1-5
TGTGCCAGCACCCTCGGCGGAGGCGTCGATCAGCCCCAGCATTTT
CASTLGGGVDQPQHF
>many|TRBV6-1|-|TRBJ1-2
TGTGCCAGCCAGGGGCCGGTGGGCGGCTACACCTTC
CASQGPVGGYTF
>-|TRBV19|-|TRBJ2-7
TGTGCCAGCAGCCGCGGAGACACCCTCTACGAGCAGTACTTC
CASSRGDTLYEQYF
>-|TRBV20-1|-|TRBJ2-7
TGCAGTGCTAGTGAGACACTATACGAGCAGTACTTC
CSASETLYEQYF
>-|TRBV7-3|-|TRBJ2-1
TGTGCCAGCAGCTTAGCAAGCGCCTACAATGAGCAGTTCTTC
CASSLASAYNEQFF
>-|TRBV11-3|-|TRBJ2-7
TGTGCCAGCAGCTTAGAAAGGCGGGAGCAGTACTTC
CASSLERREQYF
>-|TRBV7-6|-|TRBJ1-1
TGTGCCAGCAGCCAGACAAATGAGAACACTGAAGCTTTCTTT
CASSQTNENTEAFF
>many|TRBV20-1|-|TRBJ2-5
TGCAGTGCTAGACTTATGGGGGTCCAAGAGACCCAGTACTTC
CSARLMGVQETQYF
>-|TRBV7-8|-|TRBJ2-1
TGTGCCAGCAGCTTATGGGGGAATGGGCAGTTCTTC
CASSLWGNGQFF
>-|TRBV9|TRBD2|TRBJ2-1
TGTGCCAGCAGCGTCGGAGCGGGAGTACGGAATGAGCAGTTCTTC
CASSVGAGVRNEQFF
>-|TRBV27|TRBD2|TRBJ2-1
TGTGCCAGCAGACGACTAGCGGAGCAAAACTCCTACAATGAGCAGTTCTTC
CASRRLAEQNSYNEQFF
>-|TRBV11-2|-|TRBJ2-5
TGTGCCAGCAGCCAGGACCAGTTTCGGGACGCACAAGAGACCCAGTACTTC
CASSQDQFRDAQETQYF
>few|TRBV15|-|TRBJ2-5
TGTGCCACCAGCAGAGATCCGCAGACCCAGTACTTC
CATSRDPQTQYF
>-|TRBV7-2|-|TRBJ1-2
TGTGCCAGCAGCTTAGAACAGGGAACCTACACCTTC
CASSLEQGTYTF
>-|TRBV15|-|TRBJ2-1
TGTGCCACCAGCCCCGGGACAAGGGTCGGGGAGCATGAGCAGTTCTTC
CATSPGTRVGEHEQFF
>many|TRBV5-1|-|TRBJ2-1
TGCGCCAGCAGCTTGGTGGGGGACTCCTACAATGAGCAGTTCTTC
CASSLVGDSYNEQFF
>medium-sized|TRBV7-6|-|TRBJ1-1
TGTGCCAGCAGCTTAGAGGCTAACACTGAAGCTTTCTTT
CASSLEANTEAFF
>-|TRBV10-1|-|TRBJ2-3
TGCGCCAGCAGTGAGCAAATTGCAGATACGCAGTATTTT
CASSEQIADTQYF
>-|TRBV11-2|-|TRBJ1-2
TGTGCCAGCAGCTTGCAGGGCAGTCTCCATGGCTACACCTTC
CASSLQGSLHGYTF
>few|TRBV12-3/TRBV12-4|-|TRBJ2-7
TGTGCCAGCGGACCGGGGACCTACGAGCAGTACTTC
CASGPGTYEQYF
>many|TRBV19|-|TRBJ1-1
TGTGCCAGTAGTAGAAAGGGGTTGGCTGAAGCTTTCTTT
CASSRKGLAEAFF
>many|TRBV28|-|TRBJ2-7
TGTGCCAGCAGGGGCGTGGGGGCCCAGCGCCTCTACGAGCAGTACTTC
CASRGVGAQRLYEQYF
>-|TRBV10-3|-|TRBJ1-1
TGTGCCATCAGTGAGCCGATTTTCACTGAAGCTTTCTTT
CAISEPIFTEAFF
>many|TRBV20-1|TRBD1|TRBJ2-1
TGCAGTGCTAGCAGGGGGCGAGTAAGTGAGCAGTTCTTC
CSASRGRVSEQFF
>many|TRBV12-3/TRBV12-4|-|TRBJ2-2
TGTGCCAGCAACCCCGTCGCGCTAGCCGGGGAGCTGTTTTTT
CASNPVALAGELFF
>-|TRBV2|-|TRBJ2-1
TGTGCCAGCAGTGAAGCGCGGGGAAATGAGCAGTTCTTC
CASSEARGNEQFF
>few|TRBV3-1|-|TRBJ1-4
TGTGCCAGCAGCCAACTAGAAAAACTGTTTTTT
CASSQLEKLFF
>-|TRBV7-6|TRBD2|TRBJ2-7
TGTGCCAGCAGCTGGGAGGGGAGGGCTGGCGAGCAGTACTTC
CASSWEGRAGEQYF
>-|TRBV2|-|TRBJ2-7
TGTGCCAGCAGGACAGGTTCGGAGCAGTACTTC
CASRTGSEQYF
>many|TRBV19|-|TRBJ1-1
TGTGCCAGTAGTATGACAGCGAACACTGAAGCTTTCTTT
CASSMTANTEAFF
>-|TRBV7-3|-|TRBJ2-5
TGTGCCAGCAGCTTAGAACGCTCGGGCGGGGAGACCCAGTACTTC
CASSLERSGGETQYF
>-|TRBV9|-|TRBJ1-1
TGTGCCAGCAGCGTAGAACCGGGGATGAACACTGAAGCTTTCTTT
CASSVEPGMNTEAFF
>-|TRBV3-1|-|TRBJ1-1
TGTGCCAGCAGCTCCCTCCCGGACGGAGGAACTGATGCTTTCTTT
CASSSLPDGGTDAFF
>few|TRBV7-2|-|TRBJ2-7
TGTGCCAGCAGCTTAGTCGGGACCTACGAGCAGTACTTC
CASSLVGTYEQYF
>many|TRBV2|-|TRBJ2-3
TGTGCCAGCAGTGATGGGACAAATACCGTCACAGATACGCAGTATTTT
CASSDGTNTVTDTQYF
>-|TRBV6-1|-|TRBJ2-7
TGTGCCAGCATTAAGGGGGGATCCAGCTACGAGCAGTACTTC
CASIKGGSSYEQYF
>few|TRBV28|TRBD1|TRBJ2-5
TGTGCCAGCGCCAGGGGGAGACAAGAGACCCAGTACTTC
CASARGRQETQYF
>-|TRBV11-1|TRBD1|TRBJ2-6
TGTGCCAGCAGCTTAGGGGACAGGGGACCCTCTGGGGCCAACGTCCTGACTTTC
CASSLGDRGPSGANVLTF
>many|TRBV15|-|TRBJ2-7
TGTGCCACCAGCACGGAACCTTCCTACGAGCAGTACTTC
CATSTEPSYEQYF
>many|TRBV6-1|TRBD1|TRBJ2-2
TGTGCCGGCACAGGGGCTACGAACACCGGGGAGCTGTTTTTT
CAGTGATNTGELFF
>many|TRBV20-1|-|TRBJ1-1
TGCAGTGCCCCGGGGCAGCAGGGTCGAACTGAAGCTTTCTTT
CSAPGQQGRTEAFF
>many|TRBV19|-|TRBJ1-2
TGTGCCAGTAGTATAACTTCCCCGGGTGGGGACGGCTACACCTTC
CASSITSPGGDGYTF
>many|TRBV29-1|TRBD1|TRBJ2-7
TGCAGCGTAAGGGGACAGGCATCCTACGAGCAGTACTTC
CSVRGQASYEQYF
>many|TRBV7-2|-|TRBJ2-1
TGTGCCAGCAGCTTCAGGGGTGGCGGGGAGAACAATGAGCAGTTCTTC
CASSFRGGGENNEQFF
>many|TRBV20-1|TRBD2|TRBJ2-1
TGCAGTGCCCTCAGAGGGGCGGGAGGCTCCTACAATGAGCAGTTCTTC
CSALRGAGGSYNEQFF
>many|TRBV24-1|-|TRBJ2-2
TGTGCCACCAGTGCAGGGGCGGGCGGGGAGCTGTTTTTT
CATSAGAGGELFF
>-|TRBV6-2/TRBV6-3|-|TRBJ2-1
TGTGCCGGCAGGGTTCAGGGAGAGCAGTTCTTC
CAGRVQGEQFF
>-|TRBV29-1|TRBD2|TRBJ2-5
TGCAGCGTTGCACTAGCGGGGAGCCAAGAGACCCAGTACTTC
CSVALAGSQETQYF
>few|TRBV29-1|TRBD1|TRBJ1-1
TGCAGCGTTACAGGGGGCGACGAAGCTTTCTTT
CSVTGGDEAFF
>many|TRBV6-4|TRBD1|TRBJ2-1
TGTGCCAGCGCGGAACAGAATACAGGGGGGAATGAGCAGTTCTTC
CASAEQNTGGNEQFF
>many|TRBV4-1|TRBD1|TRBJ2-7
TGCGCCAGCAGCCAAGAGGGGACAGGAACTTACTACGAGCAGTACTTC
CASSQEGTGTYYEQYF
>many|TRBV7-3|-|TRBJ2-7
TGTGCCAGCAGCTTAAGTCAGGTCACCGGGGGCTACGAGCAGTACTTC
CASSLSQVTGGYEQYF
>few|TRBV27|-|TRBJ2-2
TGTGCCAGCAGTTTAATGGAGAACACCGGGGAGCTGTTTTTT
CASSLMENTGELFF
>few|TRBV2|-|TRBJ2-7
TGTGCCAGCAGTGAAAGTAGCTACGAGCAGTACTTC
CASSESSYEQYF
>-|TRBV24-1|TRBD2|TRBJ2-5
TGTGCCACCAGTGATTTAGCGGGAGACGAGACCCAGTACTTC
CATSDLAGDETQYF
>many|TRBV4-1|-|TRBJ2-7
TGCGCCAGCAGCCATCCCCAACAAGAGCAGTACTTC
CASSHPQQEQYF
>-|TRBV25-1|-|TRBJ1-6
TGTGCCAGCGACATAGGGGGTAATTCACCCCTCCACTTT
CASDIGGNSPLHF